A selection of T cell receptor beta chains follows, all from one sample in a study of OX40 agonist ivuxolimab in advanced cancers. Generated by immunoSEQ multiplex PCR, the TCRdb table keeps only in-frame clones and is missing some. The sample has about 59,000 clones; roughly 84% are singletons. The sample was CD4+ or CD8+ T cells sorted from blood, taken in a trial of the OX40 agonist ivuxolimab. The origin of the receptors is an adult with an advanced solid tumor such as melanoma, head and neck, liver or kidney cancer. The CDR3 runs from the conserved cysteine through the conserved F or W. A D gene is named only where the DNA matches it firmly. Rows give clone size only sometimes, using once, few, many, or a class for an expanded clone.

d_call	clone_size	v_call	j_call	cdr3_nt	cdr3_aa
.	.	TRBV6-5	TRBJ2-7	TGTGCCAGCAGTTACGAATACGAGCAGTACTTC	CASSYEYEQYF
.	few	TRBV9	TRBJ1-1	TGTGCCAGCAGCCCGGGGGGGTACACTGAAGCTTTCTTT	CASSPGGYTEAFF
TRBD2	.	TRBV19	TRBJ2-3	TGTGCCAGTAGTTTTGGGCGACTAGCGGGGGGCACAGATACGCAGTATTTT	CASSFGRLAGGTDTQYF
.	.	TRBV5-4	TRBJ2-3	.	CASSSTLGYTDTQYF
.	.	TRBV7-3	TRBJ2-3	TGTGCCAGCAGCGTCCCGGGGCGCGGGACGCAGTATTTT	CASSVPGRGTQYF
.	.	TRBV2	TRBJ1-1	TGTGCCAGCAAGAGGGATTTGAACACTGAAGCTTTCTTT	CASKRDLNTEAFF
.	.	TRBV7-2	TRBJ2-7	TGTGCCAGCAGCTCGTCCGGGGCCTCCTACGAGCAGTACTTC	CASSSSGASYEQYF
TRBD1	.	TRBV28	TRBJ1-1	TGTGCCAGCAGCAACCGACAGGGGGCGAATGAAGCTTTCTTT	CASSNRQGANEAFF
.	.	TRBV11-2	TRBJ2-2	TGTGCCAGCAGCTTAGATCTGGTTCAGGGGAACACCGGGGAGCTGTTTTTT	CASSLDLVQGNTGELFF
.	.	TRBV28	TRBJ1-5	TGTGCCAGCAGTTTAACGAGCGGTGACAATCAGCCCCAGCATTTT	CASSLTSGDNQPQHF
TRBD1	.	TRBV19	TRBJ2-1	TGTGCCAGTAGTTCCCGACAGGGATCCAATGAGCAGTTCTTC	CASSSRQGSNEQFF
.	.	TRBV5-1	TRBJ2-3	TGCGCCAGCAGCACAACAGATACGCAGTATTTT	CASSTTDTQYF
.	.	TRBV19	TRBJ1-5	TGTGCCACCAAGGGAGATTTCAATCAGCCCCAGCATTTT	CATKGDFNQPQHF
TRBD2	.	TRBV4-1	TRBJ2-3	TGCGCCAGCAGCCAAGTGACTAGCGGGAGCACAGATACGCAGTATTTT	CASSQVTSGSTDTQYF
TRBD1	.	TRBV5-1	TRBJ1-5	TGCGCCAGCAGCCTGGGACAGGGGGCGGGACAGCCCCAGCATTTT	CASSLGQGAGQPQHF
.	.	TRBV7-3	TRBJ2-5	TGTGCCAGCAGCTTAGCCTTTGCCGGTAAAGAGACCCAGTACTTC	CASSLAFAGKETQYF
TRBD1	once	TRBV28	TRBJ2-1	TGTGCCAGCGGGACAGGGGACGATGGGCAGTTCTTC	CASGTGDDGQFF
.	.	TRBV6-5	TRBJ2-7	TGTGCCAGCACAATTCCGGGGGCCTACGAGCAGTACTTC	CASTIPGAYEQYF
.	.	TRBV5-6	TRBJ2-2	TGTGCCAGCAGGCCCGGGGGGCGTGGGGAGCTGTTTTTT	CASRPGGRGELFF
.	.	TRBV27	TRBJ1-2	TGTGCCAGCAGTTCAATCGGGCCAGGCTATGGCTACACCTTC	CASSSIGPGYGYTF
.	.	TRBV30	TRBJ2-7	TGTGCCTGGAGTGGTCAGTTCTACGAGCAGTACTTC	CAWSGQFYEQYF
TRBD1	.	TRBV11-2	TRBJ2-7	TGTGCCAGCAGCACCCACCGACAGGGGCCCTCTTACGAGCAGTACTTC	CASSTHRQGPSYEQYF
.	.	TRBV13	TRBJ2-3	TGTGCCAGCAGCATCGGCACAGATACGCAGTATTTT	CASSIGTDTQYF
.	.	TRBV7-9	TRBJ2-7	TGTGCCAGCAGTCGGGCCGCCCTTTACGAGCAGTACTTC	CASSRAALYEQYF
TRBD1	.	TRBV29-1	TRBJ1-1	TGCAGCGCCAGGGGACAGGTGAACACTGAAGCTTTCTTT	CSARGQVNTEAFF
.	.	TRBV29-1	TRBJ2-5	TGCAGCGTGGGGAAGAGCGGGTCATCAGAGACCCAGTACTTC	CSVGKSGSSETQYF
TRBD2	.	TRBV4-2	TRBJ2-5	TGTGCCAGCAGCCAAGGTTGGGCGGGGGGGCCTCAGGAGACCCAGTACTTC	CASSQGWAGGPQETQYF
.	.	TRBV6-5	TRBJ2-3	TGTGCCAGCAGCTCACGGACGCCCAGCACAGATACGCAGTATTTT	CASSSRTPSTDTQYF
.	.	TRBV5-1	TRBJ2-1	TGCGCCAGCAGCTTGGTACAGGGCTCCTACAATGAGCAGTTCTTC	CASSLVQGSYNEQFF
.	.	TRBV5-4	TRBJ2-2	TGTGCCAGCAGCTCGGTGGGCGGTTGGCGTGACACCGGGGAGCTGTTTTTT	CASSSVGGWRDTGELFF
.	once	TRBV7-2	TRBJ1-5	TGTGCCAGCAGCTTACAGGGTACAGTAGGGGGATATAGCAATCAGCCCCAGCATTTT	CASSLQGTVGGYSNQPQHF
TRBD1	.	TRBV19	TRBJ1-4	TGTGCCAGTAGGTTCACCGGGACAGTTAATGAAAAACTGTTTTTT	CASRFTGTVNEKLFF
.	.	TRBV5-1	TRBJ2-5	TGCGCCAGCAGGGCGGCCGGGACCGAAGAGACCCAGTACTTC	CASRAAGTEETQYF
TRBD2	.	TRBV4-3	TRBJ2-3	TGCGCCAGCAGCCAAGCTCTAGGACTAGCGGGGGGAGGGGATACGCAGTATTTT	CASSQALGLAGGGDTQYF
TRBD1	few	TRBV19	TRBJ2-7	TGTGCCAGTAGCACGGACAGGGGGCTCGACGAGCAGTACTTC	CASSTDRGLDEQYF
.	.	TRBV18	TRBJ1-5	TGTGCCAGCTCACCGTCCGGAAGCAATCAGCCCCAGCATTTT	CASSPSGSNQPQHF
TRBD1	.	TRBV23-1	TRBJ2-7	TGCGCCAGCAGTCCCCCCCCCTTTGCAGGGGGCCACGAGCAGTACTTC	CASSPPPFAGGHEQYF
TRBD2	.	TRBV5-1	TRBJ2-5	TGCGCCAGCAGCGGGGACTACCAGGGGACCCAGTACTTC	CASSGDYQGTQYF
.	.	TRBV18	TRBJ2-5	TGTGCCAGCTCACCGGACAGCTTGGAGACCCAGTACTTC	CASSPDSLETQYF
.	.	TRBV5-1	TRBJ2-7	TGCGCCAGCAGCCCGGTCGGGGTTAGCTCCTACGAGCAGTACTTC	CASSPVGVSSYEQYF
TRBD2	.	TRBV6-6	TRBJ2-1	TGTGCCAGCAGTTACTCGACGCGGGGGGCAAACAATGAGCAGTTCTTC	CASSYSTRGANNEQFF
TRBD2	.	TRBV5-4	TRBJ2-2	TGTGCCAGCAGCTTGGATGGGACTAGAGGCGGGGAGCTGTTTTTT	CASSLDGTRGGELFF
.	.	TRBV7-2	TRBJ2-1	TGTGCCAGCAGCTTGGATGGGAGACGCGATGAGCAGTTCTTC	CASSLDGRRDEQFF
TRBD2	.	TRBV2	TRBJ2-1	TGTGCCAGCAGGCCACTAGCGGGGGGGAGCAATGAGCAGTTCTTC	CASRPLAGGSNEQFF
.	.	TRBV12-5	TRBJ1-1	TGTGCTAGTGGTTTGTGGGCCACGGTGGACACTGAAGCTTTCTTT	CASGLWATVDTEAFF
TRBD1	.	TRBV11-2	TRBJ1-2	TGTGCCAGCAGCTTAGATCTAACAGGGGGCTCATATGGCTACACCTTC	CASSLDLTGGSYGYTF
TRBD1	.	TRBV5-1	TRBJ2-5	TGCGCCAGCAGCTCGACCGGACAGGGAGAGACCCAGTACTTC	CASSSTGQGETQYF
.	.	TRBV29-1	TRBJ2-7	TGCAGCGTGGGGGCCCAGGGCGGGACCCCGCTGGAGCAGTACTTC	CSVGAQGGTPLEQYF
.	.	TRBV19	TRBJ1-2	TGTGCCAGTAGTAGGCCCTCAGGGAACTATGGCTACACCTTC	CASSRPSGNYGYTF
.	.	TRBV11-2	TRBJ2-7	TGTGCCAGCAGCTCCAGGGAGGCTGGCGAGCAGTACTTC	CASSSREAGEQYF
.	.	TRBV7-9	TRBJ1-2	TGTGCCAGCAGCCTCGAAAGGACCACTGATGGCTACACCTTC	CASSLERTTDGYTF
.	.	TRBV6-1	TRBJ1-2	TGTGCCAGCGGTCTTTCGAACTATGGCTACACCTTC	CASGLSNYGYTF
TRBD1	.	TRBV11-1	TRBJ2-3	TGTGCCAGCGGGGGTAGGACAGGGGTGGATACGCAGTATTTT	CASGGRTGVDTQYF
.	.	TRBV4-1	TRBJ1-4	TGCGCCAGCACCGCCCCGGTGGGGGGAAAACTGTTTTTT	CASTAPVGGKLFF
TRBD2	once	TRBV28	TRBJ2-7	TGTGCCAGCAGCTCGACTAGCGGGAGACTTGACGAGCAGTACTTC	CASSSTSGRLDEQYF
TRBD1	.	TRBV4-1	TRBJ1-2	TGCGCCAGCAGCCCCGGGACAGCCTACTATGGCTACACCTTC	CASSPGTAYYGYTF
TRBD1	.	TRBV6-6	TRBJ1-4	TGTGCCAGCAGGCAGGGGGGAACTAATGAAAAACTGTTTTTT	CASRQGGTNEKLFF
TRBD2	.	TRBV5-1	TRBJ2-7	TGCGCCAGCAGCTGGACAGCGGGGGTTAGCTCCTACGAGCAGTACTTC	CASSWTAGVSSYEQYF
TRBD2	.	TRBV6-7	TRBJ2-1	TGTGCCAGCAGTTACGGCGGGGGGGCCAGGAATGAGCAGTTCTTC	CASSYGGGARNEQFF